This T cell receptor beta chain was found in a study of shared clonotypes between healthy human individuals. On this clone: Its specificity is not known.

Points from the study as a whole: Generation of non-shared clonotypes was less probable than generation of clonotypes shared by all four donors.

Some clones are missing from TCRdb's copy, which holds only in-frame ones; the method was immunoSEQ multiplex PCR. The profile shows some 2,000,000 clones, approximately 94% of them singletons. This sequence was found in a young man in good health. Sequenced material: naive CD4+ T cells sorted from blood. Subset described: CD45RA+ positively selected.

The CDR3 DNA is TGCGCCAGCCAGAGCGGGGGTAACAATGAGCAGTTCTTC. Translating it yields CASQSGGNNEQFF. This chain uses TRBV5-1 with TRBJ2-1, with TRBD2 identical over 8 bases. After removal of 7 bases from V and 5 bases from J, the junction contained 5 bases not matched to a gene. CDR1 and CDR2 (germline): SGHRS, YFSETQ. The CDR3 length is 13 residues.